Presented here are 13 T cell receptor beta chains from one specimen sequenced in a study of control samples from healthy donors and cancer patients. Only in-frame clones appear in the TCRdb table, and some are missing; sequencing was by immunoSEQ multiplex PCR. Of around 74,000 clones in the sample, approximately 92% are singletons; the top ten hold 5% to 6%. The sample taken for sequencing was blood. The source of these receptors is a woman aged 55-75 years in good health.

The chain recombines TRBV10-3 with TRBJ2-3; 9 nucleotides align to TRBD2. Germline V gene data show CDR1 as ENHRY and CDR2 as SYGVKD. The CDR3 sequence is 18 residues long. Trimming removed 2 bases from V and 3 bases from J; junction bases left unmatched: 12. The CDR3 DNA is TGTGCCATCAGTGAGCGGCGCGGTAGCGGGAGCTCAACAGATACGCAGTATTTT. It codes for CAISERRGSGSSTDTQYF.

The CDR3 reads CASSFYYEQYF. For the CDR3, the DNA is TGTGCCAGCAGTTTCTACTACGAGCAGTACTTC. V is TRBV2 and J is TRBJ2-7, with D uncertain. This CDR3 has 11 amino acids. Germline V gene sequence: CDR1 SNHLY, CDR2 FYNNEI. With 5 bases removed from V and 3 bases from J, the gap between germline ends came to 5 bases.

The V and J genes are TRBV28 and TRBJ1-2; D is unresolved. The V gene's germline CDR1 is MDHEN and CDR2 SYDVKM. The V end was cut by 3 bases, the J end by 8 bases, with 16 bases between. The CDR3 extends over 14 amino acids. Here the CDR3 reads CASSFPHSPSGYTF. The DNA for the CDR3 is TGTGCCAGCAGTTTCCCTCACAGTCCTTCGGGCTACACCTTC.

CDR3 residues: CASSETASTDTQYF. The CDR3 coding sequence is TGTGCCAGTAGTGAGACAGCGAGCACAGATACGCAGTATTTT. This chain uses TRBV19 with TRBJ2-3, with D possibly being TRBD1 (5 bases). From germline, CDR1 is LNHDA and CDR2 SQIVND (reference sequence). Trimming took 5 bases from V and 0 from J, leaving 9 bases between them. This CDR3 comprises 14 residues.

This chain links TRBV14 with TRBJ2-3, with a weak D call TRBD2 (6 bases). CDR1 is SGHDN, CDR2 FVKESK, per germline. The V and J ends lost 1 base and 0 bases respectively, with 20 bases between them. The CDR3 extends over 19 amino acids. The CDR3 DNA is TGTGCCAGCAGCCAAGGATTTGCGGGACCGCGTCTTAGCACAGATACGCAGTATTTT. Its protein product is CASSQGFAGPRLSTDTQYF.

The V and J genes are TRBV10-3 and TRBJ2-1; 7 nucleotides align to TRBD2. Germline CDR1 and CDR2: ENHRY and SYGVKD. The length of the CDR3 is 13 residues. After removal of 6 bases from V and 8 bases from J, the junction contained 7 bases not matched to a gene. CDR3 nucleotides: TGTGCCATCAGGCGGGGGATCGGAGATGAGCAGTTCTTC. This translates into CAIRRGIGDEQFF.

V is TRBV7-9 and J is TRBJ1-1; maybe TRBD1 (5 bases). There are 14 residues in the CDR3. The V and J ends lost 5 bases and 9 bases respectively, with 19 bases between them. The germline V gene encodes CDR1 SEHNR and CDR2 FQNEAQ (reference sequence). The CDR3 sequence: CASSLGGGQHKAFF. For the CDR3, the DNA is TGTGCCAGCAGCCTTGGTGGTGGACAACATAAAGCTTTCTTT.

This chain joins TRBV5-1 and TRBJ2-1, with 15 nucleotides matching TRBD2. The ends lost 3 bases at V and 10 bases at J; junction bases unmatched: 5. There are 15 residues in the CDR3. The germline gives CDR1 SGHRS, CDR2 YFSETQ. CDR3 coding DNA: TGCGCCAGCAGCTGGGGACTAGCGGGAGGTGGGGAGCAGTTCTTC. Protein product: CASSWGLAGGGEQFF.

This clone has a handful of counts. The chain uses TRBV25-1 and TRBJ2-1; D is undetermined. The CDR3 is 13 residues long. Trimming left V 2 bases short and J 9 bases short, with 11 bases between. The germline CDR1 and CDR2 sequences are MGHDK and SYGVNS. DNA of the CDR3: TGTGCCAGCAGTGAACCTCCGGGCCGTGAGCAGTTCTTC. This encodes CASSEPPGREQFF.

The chain employs TRBV19 and TRBJ2-5; possibly TRBD1 or TRBD2 for D (5 bases each). The germline CDR1 and CDR2 sequences are LNHDA and SQIVND (reference sequence). V was pared by 6 bases and J by 1 base, with 12 bases between. The CDR3 covers 14 residues. The CDR3 loop reads CASRRPGSQETQYF. The CDR3 nucleotides read TGTGCCAGTAGACGACCAGGGAGCCAAGAGACCCAGTACTTC.

The genes are TRBV28 and TRBJ1-5; TRBD1 matches at 11 bases. The CDR3 is made up of 15 amino acids. Germline V gives CDR1 MDHEN, CDR2 SYDVKM. J lost 6 bases, V lost 8 bases, and 9 bases had no gene match. The CDR3 loop is CASSYPGTGGQPQHF. Here the CDR3 DNA reads TGTGCCAGCTCCTACCCGGGGACAGGGGGTCAGCCCCAGCATTTT.

The chain combines TRBV10-2 with TRBJ2-7; D is undetermined. This CDR3 is 16 amino acids long. Trimming took off 2 bases at V and 5 bases at J, with 19 bases between the two ends. CDR1 and CDR2 (germline): WSHSY, SAAADI. CDR3 sequence: CASSENGIDGSHEQYF. CDR3 DNA sequence: TGCGCCAGCAGTGAGAATGGGATCGATGGGTCCCACGAGCAGTACTTC.

The chain carries TRBV29-1 and TRBJ2-1; 10 bases are shared with TRBD1. The CDR3 is 14 residues long. The junction had 6 bases not matched to a gene; V was cut back by 6 bases and J by 4 bases. The V gene's germline CDR1 is SQVTM and CDR2 ANQGSEA. The CDR3: CSVKDRGTYNEQFF. The CDR3 DNA is TGCAGCGTGAAGGACAGGGGGACATACAATGAGCAGTTCTTC.